One and the same sample provided the 3 T cell receptor beta chains below, sequenced in a study of identical twins. MiXCR, applied by TCRdb to the 5' RACE reads, yields one record per CDR3 protein. The sample lists some 500,000 distinct CDR3 sequences, roughly 9.5% seen once, with 2.5% to 3.5% in the top ten. This sample also belongs to another study, concerning yellow fever vaccine responses in identical twins.

Sequencing was performed on PBMCs. The source is a woman younger than 30 in good health.

The genes are TRBV20-1 and TRBJ2-2; 12 positions agree with TRBD2. Germline loops: CDR1 DFQATT, CDR2 SNEGSKA (reference sequence). V lost 5 bases and J lost 4; bases outside the gene matches: 2. The CDR3 has 14 residues. In DNA, the CDR3 is TGCAGTGCTTCTAGCGGGGGGGGCACCGGGGAGCTGTTTTTT. Translated, it gives CSASSGGGTGELFF.

This clonotype was detected a few times. The rearrangement links TRBV20-1 to TRBJ1-5; maybe TRBD1 (5 bases). The V end lost 7 bases, the J end lost 0 bases, and 19 bases lay between the germline ends. This CDR3 is 16 amino acids long. The germline V gene encodes CDR1 DFQATT and CDR2 SNEGSKA (reference sequence). This CDR3 is CSVSAAGKISNQPQHF. CDR3 nucleotide sequence: TGCAGTGTCTCCGCGGCAGGGAAAATTAGCAATCAGCCCCAGCATTTT.

This clonotype was recorded a few times. The gene calls are TRBV10-3 and TRBJ2-7; 8 bases agree with TRBD1. Germline lookup yields CDR1 ENHRY and CDR2 SYGVKD. Trimming removed 3 bases from V and 0 bases from J; junction bases left unmatched: 13. There are 18 residues in the CDR3. This CDR3 reads CAISDISSGQGNSYEQYF. The DNA of the CDR3 is TGTGCCATCAGTGATATTTCTTCCGGACAGGGTAACTCCTACGAGCAGTACTTC.